The table lists the clone carrying this TCR beta chain with a few counts. Its antigen is unknown. Compared with germline, one end of the junction differs, possibly owing to a read error. The Oncomine TCR Beta short-read assay sequenced DNA from cultured CD4+ T cells. TCRdb analysed the PCR reads with MiXCR anew, one entry per CDR3 protein. The sample lists tens of thousands of distinct CDR3 sequences, roughly 67% occurring once. This sample is drawn from a study of vaccination and CD4 T cells after COVID-19. In the study overall: Stimulation of the cells used overlapping spike peptide pools from SARS-CoV-2 and from the common cold coronaviruses HCoV-NL63, HCoV-OC43 and HCoV-229E.

Noted treatment: roughly 11-day PBMC culture with coronavirus spike peptide pools or control peptides (ViraFEST assay). Germline CDR1 and CDR2: DFQATT and SNEGSKA (reference sequence). The CDR3 has 10 amino acids. The sample in question was CD4+ T cells from blood, cultured in vitro, obtained after SARS-CoV-2 vaccination. J is TRBJ2-3 and V is TRBV20-1, with D perhaps TRBD1 (5 bases). This receptor was identified in a human donor who received a COVID-19 vaccine. In nucleotides, the CDR3 is TGCAGTGTGGTAGGGGAACAGGCCTCTTTT. Its protein product is CSVVGEQASF.